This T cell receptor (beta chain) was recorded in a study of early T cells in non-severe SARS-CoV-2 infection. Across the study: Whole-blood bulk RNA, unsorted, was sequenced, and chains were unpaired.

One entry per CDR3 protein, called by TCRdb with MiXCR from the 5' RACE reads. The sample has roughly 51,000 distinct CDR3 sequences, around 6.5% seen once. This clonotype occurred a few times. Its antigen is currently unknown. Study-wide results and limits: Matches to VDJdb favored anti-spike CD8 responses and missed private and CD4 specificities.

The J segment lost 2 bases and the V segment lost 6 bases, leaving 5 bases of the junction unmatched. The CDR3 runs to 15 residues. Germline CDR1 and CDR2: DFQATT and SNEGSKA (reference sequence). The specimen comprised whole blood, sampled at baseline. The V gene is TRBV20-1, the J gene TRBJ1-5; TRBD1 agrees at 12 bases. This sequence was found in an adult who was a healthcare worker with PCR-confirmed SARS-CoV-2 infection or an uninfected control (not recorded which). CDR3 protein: CSAGTGGIGNQPQHF. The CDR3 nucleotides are TGCAGTGCGGGGACAGGGGGCATAGGCAATCAGCCCCAGCATTTT.